This T cell receptor (beta chain) was sequenced during a study of T cell repertoires in aging, cancer and after chemotherapy (dated by TCRdb to between 2017 and 2020). The study in broad terms: Donors were distributed across six age groups ranging from 30 or younger to 70 or older, with at least three individuals included per group. Healthy donor control TCR repertoires were recorded over several months to years and showed clear clonal overlap across re-sampling. About 9.3 million TCR reads were contained in the full dataset. To look at immunoaging and at how T cells reconstitute after chemotherapy, the study profiled TCR beta repertoires in peripheral blood from both healthy donors and cancer patients. The cohort comprised 200 to 250 cancer patients, 94 with hematological and around 130 with solid cancers, plus 95 healthy donors as a reference group. The paper as a whole reports these results and caveats: The authors noted that the repertoire data do not allow conclusions about immunological memory after chemotherapy. Significantly lower blood TCR diversity and higher clonality were observed in untreated patients with hematological or solid cancers than in age-matched healthy donors. An increase in median generation probability over the chemotherapy interval was observed in both cancer cohorts, suggesting that the repertoire was reconstituted through rebound thymic output. Declining TCR diversity with age in healthy donors was mainly explained by loss of richness; in cancer patients, loss of evenness also contributed.

The CDR3 runs 13 amino acids, cysteine and phenylalanine included. Kept here is only the CDR3 DNA, which spans 39 bases and is read in frame from base 1. In the germline V gene (reference sequence), CDR1 corresponds to MNHEY and CDR2 to SMNVEV. Using a mixed TRB-A/B primer pool, multiplex touch-down PCR amplified rearranged TRB sequences covering the V, D and J segments. Illumina adapters and sample indices were added to the amplicons in two consecutive PCR reactions performed with Phusion HS II polymerase. Amplicons were gel-purified with the NucleoSpin Gel and PCR Clean-up kit, then checked with Qubit and an Agilent 2100 Bioanalyzer. Sequencing of the libraries was done on an Illumina MiSeq with paired-end, single-indexed 600-cycle runs. The authors' analysis ran thus. TRB sequences were processed with MiXCR versions 2.12 and 3.0.5. Each unique CDR3 nucleotide sequence was treated as one clone, and only productive sequences with two or more reads were kept. The repertoire metrics were Shannon diversity, evenness, clonality (calculated as one minus evenness), and diversity profiles parameterized by alpha from 0 to 5. The IGoR algorithm was used to compute generation probabilities of clones in paired pre- and post-chemotherapy samples. In TCRdb, the public reads were trimmed at Q25 with fastp and aligned with MiXCR, with productive beta chains retained. Duplicate CDR3 protein sequences are folded into a single record with the most common DNA and genes. The authors' filters were not applied to this entry. This sample has about 11,000 distinct CDR3 sequences in its table, and approximately 46% of those were observed once. Of the sample, over 7% falls within the top ten clones.

A note on this clonotype: The specificity of this receptor is unknown. A read error may produce the germline difference seen at one junction end.

TCR beta rearrangements were amplified from genomic DNA extracted from peripheral blood rather than from sorted cells or RNA. The rearrangement combines TRBV27 with TRBJ2-3; the D segment cannot be called with confidence. The receptor's source is a human donor in good health. The sequenced sample consisted of blood. The CDR3 region: CANSGQGTDTQYF. The sequenced DNA: TGTGCCAACAGTGGTCAGGGCACAGATACGCAGTATTTT.